The sequence of this T cell receptor beta chain was determined in a study of blood T cells in healthy people across ages. The CDR3 length is 16 residues. The study recruited healthy Caucasian donors from Russia who were aged about 6 to 90. Isolated PBMCs totaled at least 6 million in each sample. Broader study findings: Older age coincided with a roughly linear decline in TCR beta diversity per million T cells.

In regard to this clonotype: Its antigen is currently unknown. A read error may account for a junction end that differs from germline.

PCR was performed a second time for about 7 to 12 cycles using a sample-barcoded 5' primer and a J-beta primer mix. A tag from a template-switch adaptor with 12 random nucleotides marked each cDNA molecule. One entry per CDR3 protein, called by TCRdb with MiXCR from the 5' RACE reads. Among 1.5 million or so distinct CDR3 sequences listed, approximately 40% were seen once. Sequences were obtained from blood. The rearrangement joins TRBV12-3 or TRBV12-4 to TRBJ1-1; TRBD1 is a possible D gene (5 bases). This clonotype was obtained from a young woman in good health. The CDR3 DNA is TGTGCCAGCAGTTTAGGTGGGGCGCGGGGGAACGCTGAAGCTTTCTTT. This encodes CASSLGGARGNAEAFF.